Presented here are 10 T cell receptor beta chains from one specimen sequenced in a study of post-analysis software for immune sequencing data. General observations from the study: TRBV segments more frequent in patients than in controls numbered roughly 5 and included TRBV5-6, TRBV5-1 and TRBV20-1.

Included in the TCR beta cDNA libraries were unique molecular identifiers. TCRdb re-analysed the PCR reads in MiXCR, keeping a single row per CDR3 protein. This repertoire shows hundreds of thousands of distinct CDR3 sequences, about 57% found once; its top ten account for approximately 4.5%. Their specific antigens are unknown. The specimen sequenced was blood. The receptor source for this set is a girl between 10 and 17 years old with multiple sclerosis.

The CDR3 sequence: CSARGPGGDTDTQYF. DNA for the CDR3: TGCAGTGCTAGAGGCCCAGGGGGGGACACAGATACGCAGTATTTT. The gene calls are TRBV20-1 and TRBJ2-3, with D tentatively TRBD1 or TRBD2 (7 bases each). Trimming shortened V by 1 base and J by 2 bases, and 13 bases separated the two germline ends. CDR1 is DFQATT and CDR2 is SNEGSKA in the germline V gene (reference sequence). The CDR3 covers 15 residues.

V gene TRBV9 combines with J gene TRBJ2-5; 9 bases line up with TRBD1. Germline assignment: CDR1 SGDLS and CDR2 YYNGEE. The ends lost 3 bases at V and 4 bases at J; junction bases unmatched: 10. This CDR3 comprises 16 residues. The CDR3 DNA follows: TGTGCCAGCAGCGCCCCGGGACAGGGACCTCGAGAGACCCAGTACTTC. The encoded protein is CASSAPGQGPRETQYF.

The V and J genes are TRBV20-1 and TRBJ2-7; 7 nucleotides agree with TRBD1. CDR3 size: 15 residues. Unmatched junction bases numbered 8, after V lost 1 base and J lost 2 bases. Looked up from germline, CDR1 is DFQATT and CDR2 is SNEGSKA (reference sequence). CDR3 in DNA: TGCAGTGCTAGAGTTTCGGACAGGCGGACCTACGAGCAGTACTTC. It encodes CSARVSDRRTYEQYF.

CDR3 sequence reads: CASASSGGPDGKNIQYF. The CDR3 DNA reads TGTGCTAGTGCATCTAGCGGGGGGCCAGACGGGAAAAACATTCAGTACTTC. This sequence joins TRBV12-5 and TRBJ2-4, with TRBD2 matching 11 bases. Per the germline V gene, CDR1 is LGHNT and CDR2 is FRNRAP. This CDR3 is built from 17 residues. The J segment lost 4 bases and the V segment lost 7 bases, leaving 12 bases of the junction unmatched.

There are a few counts of this clonotype. The rearrangement joins TRBV2 to TRBJ2-5; D is unclear. CDR1 and CDR2 (germline): SNHLY, FYNNEI. With 4 bases removed from V and 2 bases from J, the gap between germline ends came to 8 bases. This CDR3 has 13 amino acids. CDR3 bases: TGTGCCAGCAGTGGGAATTTGCAAGAGACCCAGTACTTC. Amino acids: CASSGNLQETQYF.

This chain uses TRBV12-3 or TRBV12-4 with TRBJ1-2; TRBD1 matches 7 bases. The CDR3 extends over 15 amino acids. Trimming removed 2 bases from V and 3 bases from J; junction bases left unmatched: 6. CDR3 sequence: CASSLLAQGDYGYTF. The CDR3 DNA sequence: TGTGCCAGCAGTTTACTAGCTCAGGGGGACTATGGCTACACCTTC.

The chain uses TRBV6-5 and TRBJ2-5; possibly TRBD1 for D (6 bases). From germline, CDR1 is MNHEY and CDR2 SVGAGI. Trimming stripped 4 bases from V and 3 bases from J, with 15 bases between. The length of the CDR3 is 15 residues. The CDR3 spells CASSSSRGFEETQYF. The CDR3 DNA sequence: TGTGCCAGCAGTTCAAGCAGGGGCTTTGAAGAGACCCAGTACTTC.

The V and J genes are TRBV20-1 and TRBJ2-7; TRBD2 agrees at 8 bases. J gave up 5 bases and V 3 bases, and 9 bases lay outside the gene matches. This CDR3 is built from 14 residues. Germline lookup yields CDR1 DFQATT and CDR2 SNEGSKA (reference sequence). The CDR3 sequence: CSARNERGPHEQYF. The CDR3 coding sequence is TGCAGTGCTAGGAACGAGCGGGGGCCTCACGAGCAGTACTTC.

This clonotype has only one observation. The V call is TRBV20-1, the J call TRBJ2-7; maybe TRBD2 (5 bases). The CDR3 extends over 13 amino acids. The germline V gene encodes CDR1 DFQATT and CDR2 SNEGSKA (reference sequence). V was trimmed by 0 bases and J by 6 bases, leaving 12 bases between them. CDR3 sequence: CSARDKGVGEQYF. In nucleotides, the CDR3 is TGCAGTGCTAGAGATAAGGGAGTCGGCGAGCAGTACTTC.

The chain employs TRBV10-3 and TRBJ2-3; D not certain. Trimming took 3 bases from V and 1 from J, leaving 14 bases between them. Germline V CDR1 and CDR2: ENHRY, SYGVKD. CDR3 length equals 16 residues. CDR3 nucleotides: TGTGCCATCAGTGAACGGTCGACCAGCCGCACAGATACGCAGTATTTT. Translating it yields CAISERSTSRTDTQYF.